This TCR beta chain was identified in a study of T cell responses to AZD1222 COVID-19 vaccine. In the study overall: Doses given second, at about 4 or about 12 weeks, were pooled.

The study, taken as a whole, reports: Possibly, clonal diversity was underestimated; donors were largely white British and included more females.

A word on this clone: Its antigen is still unknown.

This CDR3 spans 13 amino acids. With V trimmed by 7 bases and J by 4 bases, 4 bases remained unmatched. Germline-derived CDR1 and CDR2 are SGHRS and YFSETQ. Sequenced by immunoSEQ multiplex PCR; TCRdb stores in-frame clones only, minus some. The repertoire holds tens of thousands of clones, around 92% seen once, with about 5.2% in the top ten. The starting material was peripheral blood, obtained on day 0 of AZD1222 vaccination. The J gene is TRBJ2-1, the V gene TRBV5-1; 8 nucleotides align to TRBD1. The origin of this receptor is an adult in good health. CDR3 protein: CASATGGYNEQFF. CDR3 DNA sequence: TGCGCCAGCGCTACAGGGGGGTACAATGAGCAGTTCTTC. The whole variable domain, filled in from reference TRBV5-1 and TRBJ2-1, reads KAGVTQTPRYLIKTRGQQVTLSCSPISGHRSVSWYQQTPGQGLQFLFEYFSETQRNKGNFPGRFSGRQFSNSRSEMNVSTLELGDSALYLCASATGGYNEQFFGPGTRLTVL.